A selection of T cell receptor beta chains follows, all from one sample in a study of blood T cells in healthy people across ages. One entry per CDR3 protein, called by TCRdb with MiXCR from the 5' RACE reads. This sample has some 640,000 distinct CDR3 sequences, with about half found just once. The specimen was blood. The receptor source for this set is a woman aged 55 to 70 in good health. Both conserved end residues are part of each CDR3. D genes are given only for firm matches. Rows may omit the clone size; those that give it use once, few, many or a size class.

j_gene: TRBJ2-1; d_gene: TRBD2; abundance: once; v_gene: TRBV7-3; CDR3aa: CASSKNSRGGRDSNEQFF; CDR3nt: TGTGCCAGCAGCAAAAATTCCAGGGGCGGGAGGGACTCCAATGAGCAGTTCTTC
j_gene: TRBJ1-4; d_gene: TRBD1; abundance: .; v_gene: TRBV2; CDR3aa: CASSVISGGDEKLFF; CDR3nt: TGTGCCAGCAGTGTCATTTCAGGGGGCGATGAAAAACTGTTTTTT
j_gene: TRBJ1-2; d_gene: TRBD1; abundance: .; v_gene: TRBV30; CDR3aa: CAGSGDSRYTF; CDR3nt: TGTGCCGGGAGTGGGGACAGCCGCTACACCTTC
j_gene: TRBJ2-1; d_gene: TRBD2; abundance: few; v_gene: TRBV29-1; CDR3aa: CSVDLGTNYNEQFF; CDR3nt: TGCAGCGTTGATTTAGGGACTAATTACAATGAGCAGTTCTTC
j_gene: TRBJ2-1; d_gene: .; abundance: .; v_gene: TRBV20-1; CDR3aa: CSARGGRNNEQFF; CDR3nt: TGCAGTGCTAGAGGGGGGAGGAACAATGAGCAGTTCTTC
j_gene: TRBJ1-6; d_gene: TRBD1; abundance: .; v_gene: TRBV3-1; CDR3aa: CASSQEGGSRSPLHF; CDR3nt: TGTGCCAGCAGCCAAGAAGGGGGCAGCCGTTCACCCCTCCACTTT
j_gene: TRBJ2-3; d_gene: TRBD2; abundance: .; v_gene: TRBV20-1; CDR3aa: CSAMGLAGVLDTQYF; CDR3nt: TGCAGTGCTATGGGCCTAGCGGGAGTTTTAGATACGCAGTATTTT
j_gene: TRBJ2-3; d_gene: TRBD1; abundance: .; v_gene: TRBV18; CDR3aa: CASSRDRTGLTDTQYF; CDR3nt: TGTGCCAGCTCACGGGACAGAACGGGCCTCACAGATACGCAGTATTTT
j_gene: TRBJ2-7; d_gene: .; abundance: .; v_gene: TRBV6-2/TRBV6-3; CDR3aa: CASSSGSTYEQYF; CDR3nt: TGTGCCAGCAGTTCGGGGAGCACCTACGAGCAGTACTTC
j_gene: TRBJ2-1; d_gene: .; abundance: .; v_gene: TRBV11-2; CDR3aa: CASSLRVHASSYNEQFF; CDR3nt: TGTGCCAGCAGCTTAAGGGTCCACGCCAGCTCCTACAATGAGCAGTTCTTC
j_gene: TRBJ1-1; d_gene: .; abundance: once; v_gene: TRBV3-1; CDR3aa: CASSRLRWDTEAFF; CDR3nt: TGTGCCAGCAGCCGTCTCAGGTGGGACACTGAAGCTTTCTTT
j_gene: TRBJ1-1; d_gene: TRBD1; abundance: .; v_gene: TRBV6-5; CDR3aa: CASRKGQANTEAFF; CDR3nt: TGTGCCAGCAGGAAGGGACAGGCGAACACTGAAGCTTTCTTT
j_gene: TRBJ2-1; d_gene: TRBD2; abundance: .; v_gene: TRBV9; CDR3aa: CASSVGRASGSHEQFF; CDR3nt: TGTGCCAGCAGCGTAGGTCGGGCTAGCGGGAGCCATGAGCAGTTCTTC
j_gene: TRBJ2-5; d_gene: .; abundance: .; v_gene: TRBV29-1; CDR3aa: CSAENRQETQYF; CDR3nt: TGCAGCGCTGAAAACAGACAAGAGACCCAGTACTTC
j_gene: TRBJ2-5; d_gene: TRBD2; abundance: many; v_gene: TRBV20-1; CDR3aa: CSAPGVAGEETQYF; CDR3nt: TGCAGTGCCCCCGGGGTAGCGGGAGAAGAGACCCAGTACTTC
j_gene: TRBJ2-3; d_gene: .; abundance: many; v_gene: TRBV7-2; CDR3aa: CASSDATDTQYF; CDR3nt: TGTGCCAGCAGCGACGCCACAGATACGCAGTATTTT
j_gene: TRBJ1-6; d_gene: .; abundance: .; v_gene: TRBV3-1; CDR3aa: CASSQDWGSMSLHF; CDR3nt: TGTGCCAGCAGCCAAGATTGGGGTTCTATGAGCCTCCACTTT
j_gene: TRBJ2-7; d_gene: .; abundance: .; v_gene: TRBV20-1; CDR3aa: CSARDVGYEQYF; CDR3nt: TGCAGTGCTAGAGATGTCGGCTACGAGCAGTACTTC
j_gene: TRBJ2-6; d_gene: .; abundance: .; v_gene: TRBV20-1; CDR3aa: CSASPQSGANVLTF; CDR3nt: TGCAGTGCTAGCCCCCAGTCTGGGGCCAACGTCCTGACTTTC
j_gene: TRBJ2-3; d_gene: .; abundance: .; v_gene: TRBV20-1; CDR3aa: CSARRQVGADTQYF; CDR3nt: TGCAGTGCTCGTAGACAGGTCGGCGCGGATACGCAGTATTTT
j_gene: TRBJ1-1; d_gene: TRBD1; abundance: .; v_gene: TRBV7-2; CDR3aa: CASRDRGTTEAFF; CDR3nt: TGTGCCAGCAGGGACAGGGGCACCACTGAAGCTTTCTTT
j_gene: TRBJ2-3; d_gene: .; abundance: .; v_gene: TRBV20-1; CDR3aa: CSAIAPSTDTQYF; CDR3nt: TGCAGTGCTATAGCGCCAAGCACAGATACGCAGTATTTT
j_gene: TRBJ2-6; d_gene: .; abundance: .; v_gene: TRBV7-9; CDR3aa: CASTLSGANVLTF; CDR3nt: TGTGCCAGCACCCTATCTGGGGCCAACGTCCTGACTTTC
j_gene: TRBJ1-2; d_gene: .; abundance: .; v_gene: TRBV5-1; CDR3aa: CASSLSSGEIIYGYTF; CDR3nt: TGCGCCAGCAGCTTGTCGTCAGGGGAAATCATCTATGGCTACACCTTC
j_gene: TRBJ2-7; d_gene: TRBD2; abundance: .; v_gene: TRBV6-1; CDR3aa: CASSEASGFYEQYF; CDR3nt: TGTGCCAGCAGTGAAGCTAGCGGGTTCTACGAGCAGTACTTC
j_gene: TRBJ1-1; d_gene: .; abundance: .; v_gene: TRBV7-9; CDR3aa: CASSNRDIRAFF; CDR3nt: TGTGCCAGCAGCAACCGGGACATAAGGGCTTTCTTT
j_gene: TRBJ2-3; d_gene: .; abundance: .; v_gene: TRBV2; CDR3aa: CASSEHSMVADTQYF; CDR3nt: TGTGCCAGCAGTGAGCATAGTATGGTTGCAGATACGCAGTATTTT
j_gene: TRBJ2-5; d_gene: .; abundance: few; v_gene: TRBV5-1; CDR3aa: CASSLGEGETQYF; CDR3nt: TGCGCCAGCAGTTTAGGCGAGGGAGAGACCCAGTACTTC